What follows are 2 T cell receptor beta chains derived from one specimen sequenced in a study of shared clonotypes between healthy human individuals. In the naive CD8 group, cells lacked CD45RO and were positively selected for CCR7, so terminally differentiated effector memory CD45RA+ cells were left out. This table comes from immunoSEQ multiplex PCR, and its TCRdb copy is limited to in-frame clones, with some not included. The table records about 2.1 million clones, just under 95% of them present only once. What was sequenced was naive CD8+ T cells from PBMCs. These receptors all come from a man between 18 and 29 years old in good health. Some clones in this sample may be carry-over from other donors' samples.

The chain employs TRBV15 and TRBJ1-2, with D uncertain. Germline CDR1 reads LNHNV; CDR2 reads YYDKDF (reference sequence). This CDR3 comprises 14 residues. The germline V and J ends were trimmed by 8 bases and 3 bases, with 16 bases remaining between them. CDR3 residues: CATENSRVDYGYTF. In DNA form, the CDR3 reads TGTGCCACCGAAAATTCTAGGGTAGACTATGGCTACACCTTC.

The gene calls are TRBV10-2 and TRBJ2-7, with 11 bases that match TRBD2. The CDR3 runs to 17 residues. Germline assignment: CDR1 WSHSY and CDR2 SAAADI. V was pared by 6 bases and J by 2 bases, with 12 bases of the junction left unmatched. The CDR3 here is CASSDQASGRPTYEQYF. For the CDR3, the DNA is TGCGCCAGCAGCGACCAGGCTAGCGGGAGGCCAACCTACGAGCAGTACTTC.